The sequence of this T cell receptor beta chain was determined in a study of CD8 T cells in Susac syndrome. CDR1 is SGHAT, CDR2 FQNNGV, per germline. V was trimmed by 5 bases and J by 5 bases, leaving 8 bases between them. The length of the CDR3 is 12 residues. Reverse transcription used roughly 0.45 to 1 ug RNA and random hexamers. TCR beta CDR3 was amplified by immunoSEQ multiplex PCR. This amplification extended across 54 Vbeta and 13 Jbeta segments. TCRdb itself ran the immunoSEQ multiplex PCR reads through MiXCR, one entry per CDR3 protein. The sample shows roughly 130,000 distinct CDR3 sequences, 94% of them seen only once.

This rearrangement joins TRBV11-2 to TRBJ2-3; no clear D gene. The source is a human donor with multiple sclerosis. The sample taken for sequencing was CD4+ T cells from PBMCs. The CDR3 DNA follows: TGTGCCAGCAGCCCAGGAGAAGATACGCAGTATTTT. This gives the protein CASSPGEDTQYF.